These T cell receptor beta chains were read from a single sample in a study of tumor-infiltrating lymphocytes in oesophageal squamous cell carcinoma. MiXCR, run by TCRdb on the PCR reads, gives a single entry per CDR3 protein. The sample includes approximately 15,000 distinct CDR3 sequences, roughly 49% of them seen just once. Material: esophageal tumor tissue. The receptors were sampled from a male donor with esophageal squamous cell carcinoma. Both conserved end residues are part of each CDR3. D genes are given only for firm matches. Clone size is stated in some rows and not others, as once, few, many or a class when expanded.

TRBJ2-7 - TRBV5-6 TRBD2 CASSLLAGVDYEQYF TGTGCCAGCAGCTTGCTAGCGGGAGTCGATTACGAGCAGTACTTC
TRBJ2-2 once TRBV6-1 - CASSPKPTLTGELFF TGTGCCAGCAGCCCAAAGCCCACTCTTACCGGGGAGCTGTTTTTT
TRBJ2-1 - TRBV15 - CATSLRRDNEQFF TGTGCCACCAGCCTACGACGGGACAATGAGCAGTTCTTC
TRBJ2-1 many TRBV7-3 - CASSLFPGTPIYNEQFF TGTGCCAGCAGCTTATTCCCCGGGACCCCTATATACAATGAGCAGTTCTTC
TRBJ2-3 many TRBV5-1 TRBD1 CASRPGTGNTDTQYF TGCGCCAGCAGGCCCGGGACAGGTAACACAGATACGCAGTATTTT
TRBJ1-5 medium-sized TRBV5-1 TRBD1 CASSLVPGTGVGNQPQHF TGCGCCAGCAGCTTGGTCCCCGGGACAGGGGTCGGCAATCAGCCCCAGCATTTT
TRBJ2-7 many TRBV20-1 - CSARDHNRPEREQYF TGCAGTGCTAGAGATCATAACAGGCCGGAACGCGAGCAGTACTTC
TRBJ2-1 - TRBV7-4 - CASSLAGDEQYF TGTGCCAGCAGCTTAGCTGGGGACGAGCAGTACTTT
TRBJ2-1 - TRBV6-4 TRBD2 CASSESLAGGREQFF TGTGCCAGCAGTGAATCCCTAGCGGGAGGAAGGGAGCAGTTCTTC
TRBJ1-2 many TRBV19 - CASSPAEFYGYTF TGTGCCAGTAGTCCTGCGGAATTCTATGGCTACACCTTC
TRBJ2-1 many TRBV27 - CASSLGGGSFEQFF TGTGCCAGCAGTTTAGGAGGGGGGTCTTTTGAGCAGTTCTTC
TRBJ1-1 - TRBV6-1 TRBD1 CASSTDRGPAEAFF TGTGCCAGCAGTACGGACAGGGGGCCGGCTGAAGCTTTCTTT
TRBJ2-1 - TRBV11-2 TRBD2 CASSLYRTSGVNEQFF TGTGCCAGCAGCTTATACCGGACTAGCGGGGTCAATGAGCAGTTCTTC
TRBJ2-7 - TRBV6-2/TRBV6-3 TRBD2 CASSALTSGSYHEQYF TGTGCCAGCAGTGCCTTGACTAGCGGGAGTTACCACGAGCAGTACTTC
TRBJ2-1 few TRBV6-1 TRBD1 CASRPTGLFNEQFF TGTGCCAGCAGACCGACAGGGTTGTTTAATGAGCAGTTCTTC
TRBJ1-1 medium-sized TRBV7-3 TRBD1 CASSLDRGNTEAFF TGTGCCAGCAGCTTGGACAGGGGGAATACTGAAGCTTTCTTT